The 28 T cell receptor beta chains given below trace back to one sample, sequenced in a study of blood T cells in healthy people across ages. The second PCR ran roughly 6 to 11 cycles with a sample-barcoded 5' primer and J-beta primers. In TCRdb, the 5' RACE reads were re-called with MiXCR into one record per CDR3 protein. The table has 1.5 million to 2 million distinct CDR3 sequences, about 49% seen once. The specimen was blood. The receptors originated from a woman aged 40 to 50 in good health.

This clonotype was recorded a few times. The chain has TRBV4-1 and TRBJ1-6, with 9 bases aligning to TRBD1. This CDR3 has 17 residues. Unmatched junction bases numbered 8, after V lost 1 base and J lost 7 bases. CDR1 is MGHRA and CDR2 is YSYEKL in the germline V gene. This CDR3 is CASSQGRPGTGNSPLHF. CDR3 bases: TGCGCCAGCAGCCAAGGTAGACCCGGGACAGGGAATTCACCCCTCCACTTT.

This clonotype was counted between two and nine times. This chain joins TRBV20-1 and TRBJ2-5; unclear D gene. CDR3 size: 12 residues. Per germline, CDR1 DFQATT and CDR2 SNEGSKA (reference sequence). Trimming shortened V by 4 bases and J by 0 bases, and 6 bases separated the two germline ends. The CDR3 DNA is TGCAGTGCTACAGCATACCAAGAGACCCAGTACTTC. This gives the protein CSATAYQETQYF.

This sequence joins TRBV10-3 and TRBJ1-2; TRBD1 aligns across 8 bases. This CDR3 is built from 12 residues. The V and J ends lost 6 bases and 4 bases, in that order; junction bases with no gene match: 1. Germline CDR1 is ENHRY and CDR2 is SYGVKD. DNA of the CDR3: TGTGCCATCAGCACAGGGGGCTATGGCTACACCTTC. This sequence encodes CAISTGGYGYTF.

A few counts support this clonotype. The CDR3 bases are TGTGCCACCCAACTACCGACTAGCGGATACAATGAGCAGTTCTTC. This translates into CATQLPTSGYNEQFF. The chain is built from TRBV19 and TRBJ2-1; 9 nucleotides match TRBD2. CDR3 length equals 15 residues. The V and J ends lost 10 bases and 4 bases, in that order; junction bases with no gene match: 11. CDR1 LNHDA and CDR2 SQIVND come from the germline V gene (reference sequence).

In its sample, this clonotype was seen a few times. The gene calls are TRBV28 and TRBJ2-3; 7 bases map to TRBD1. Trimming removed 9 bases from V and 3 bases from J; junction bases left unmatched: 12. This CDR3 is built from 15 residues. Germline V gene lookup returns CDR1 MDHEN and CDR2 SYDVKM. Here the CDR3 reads CASMPGGQGTDTQYF. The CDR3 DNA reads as TGTGCCAGTATGCCAGGGGGTCAGGGTACAGATACGCAGTATTTT.

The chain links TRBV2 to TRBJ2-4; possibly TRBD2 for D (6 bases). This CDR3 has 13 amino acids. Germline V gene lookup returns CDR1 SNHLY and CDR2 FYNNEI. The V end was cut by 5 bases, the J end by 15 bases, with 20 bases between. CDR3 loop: CASSTNSGYLRYF. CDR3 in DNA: TGTGCCAGCAGTACTAATAGCGGTTATCTTCGGTACTTC. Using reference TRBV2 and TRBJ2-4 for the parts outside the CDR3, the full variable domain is EPEVTQTPSHQVTQMGQEVILRCVPISNHLYFYWYRQILGQKVEFLVSFYNNEISEKSEIFDDQFSVERPDGSNFTLKIRSTKLEDSAMYFCASSTNSGYLRYFGAGTRLSVL.

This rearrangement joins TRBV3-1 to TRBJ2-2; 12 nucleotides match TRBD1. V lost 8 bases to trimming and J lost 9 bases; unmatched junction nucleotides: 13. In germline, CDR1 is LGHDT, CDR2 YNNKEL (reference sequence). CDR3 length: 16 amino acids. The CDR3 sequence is CASLQRQGQGARELFF. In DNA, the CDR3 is TGTGCCAGCTTACAGCGTCAGGGACAGGGGGCAAGGGAGCTGTTTTTT.

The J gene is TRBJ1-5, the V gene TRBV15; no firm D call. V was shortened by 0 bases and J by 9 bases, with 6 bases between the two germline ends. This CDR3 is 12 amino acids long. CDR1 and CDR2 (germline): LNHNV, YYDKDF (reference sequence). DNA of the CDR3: TGTGCCACCAGCAGAGATCGGGCGCCCCAGCATTTT. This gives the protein CATSRDRAPQHF.

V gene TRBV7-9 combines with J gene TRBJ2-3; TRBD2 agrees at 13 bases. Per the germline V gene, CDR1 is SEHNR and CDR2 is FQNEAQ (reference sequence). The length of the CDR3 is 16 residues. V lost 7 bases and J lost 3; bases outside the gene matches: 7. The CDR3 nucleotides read TGTGCCAGCAACCGACTAGCGGGGGGCAATACAGATACGCAGTATTTT. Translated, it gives CASNRLAGGNTDTQYF.

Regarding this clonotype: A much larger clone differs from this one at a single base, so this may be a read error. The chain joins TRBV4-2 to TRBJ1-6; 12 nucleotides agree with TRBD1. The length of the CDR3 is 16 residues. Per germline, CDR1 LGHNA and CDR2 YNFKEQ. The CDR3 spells CASSQLGDRGRSPPHF. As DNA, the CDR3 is TGTGCCAGCAGCCAACTGGGGGACAGGGGGCGGTCACCCCCCCACTTT.

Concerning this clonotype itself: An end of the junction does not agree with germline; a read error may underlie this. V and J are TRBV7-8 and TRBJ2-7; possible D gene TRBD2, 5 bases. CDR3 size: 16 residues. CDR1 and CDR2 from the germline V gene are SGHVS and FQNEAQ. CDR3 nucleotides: TGTGCCAGCAGCGAAAGGCGGCAGCGGAGCTCCTGCGAGCAGTACTTC. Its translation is CASSERRQRSSCEQYF.

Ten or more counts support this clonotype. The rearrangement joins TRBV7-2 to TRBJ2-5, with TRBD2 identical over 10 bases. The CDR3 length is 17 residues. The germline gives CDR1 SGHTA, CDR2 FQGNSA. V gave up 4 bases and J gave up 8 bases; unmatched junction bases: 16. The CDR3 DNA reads TGTGCCAGCAGCTCCAGTCTAATAGCGGGGGGCGCGGGCACCCAGTACTTC. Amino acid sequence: CASSSSLIAGGAGTQYF.

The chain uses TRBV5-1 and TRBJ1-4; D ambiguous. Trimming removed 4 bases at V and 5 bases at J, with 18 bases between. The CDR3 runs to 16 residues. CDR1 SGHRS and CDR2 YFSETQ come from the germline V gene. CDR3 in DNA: TGCGCCAGCAGCGGGGTGTCGGAATCGAACAATGAAAAACTGTTTTTT. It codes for CASSGVSESNNEKLFF.

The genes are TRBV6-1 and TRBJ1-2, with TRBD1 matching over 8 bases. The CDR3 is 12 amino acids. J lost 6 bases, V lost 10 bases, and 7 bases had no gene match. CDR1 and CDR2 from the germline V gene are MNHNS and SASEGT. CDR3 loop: CATGGTGDGYTF. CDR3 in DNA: TGTGCCACCGGGGGGACAGGCGATGGCTACACCTTC.

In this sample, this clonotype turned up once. Here the CDR3 DNA reads TGTGCCAGCAGTCGGACAGACCCATATAGCAATCAGCCCCAGCATTTT. It encodes CASSRTDPYSNQPQHF. The V call is TRBV7-9, the J call TRBJ1-5; the D gene is possibly TRBD1 (6 bases). This CDR3 has 16 residues. V shed 6 bases and J shed 0 bases, with 15 bases lying between them. CDR1 and CDR2 from the germline V gene are SEHNR and FQNEAQ (reference sequence).

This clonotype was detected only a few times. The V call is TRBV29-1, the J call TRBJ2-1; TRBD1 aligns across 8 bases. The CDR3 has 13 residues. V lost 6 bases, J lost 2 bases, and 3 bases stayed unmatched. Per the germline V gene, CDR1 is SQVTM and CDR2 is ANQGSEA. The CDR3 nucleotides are TGCAGCGTCGACAGGGGCCCCTACAATGAGCAGTTCTTC. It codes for CSVDRGPYNEQFF.

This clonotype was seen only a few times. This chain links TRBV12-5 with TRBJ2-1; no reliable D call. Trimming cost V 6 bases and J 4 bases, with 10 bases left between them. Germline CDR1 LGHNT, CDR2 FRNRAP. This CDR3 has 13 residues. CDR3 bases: TGTGCTAGTGGCGCCTCGGAGTACAATGAGCAGTTCTTC. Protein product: CASGASEYNEQFF. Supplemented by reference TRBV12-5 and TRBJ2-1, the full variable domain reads DARVTQTPRHKVTEMGQEVTMRCQPILGHNTVFWYRQTMMQGLELLAYFRNRAPLDDSGMPKDRFSAEMPDATLATLKIQPSEPRDSAVYFCASGASEYNEQFFGPGTRLTVL.

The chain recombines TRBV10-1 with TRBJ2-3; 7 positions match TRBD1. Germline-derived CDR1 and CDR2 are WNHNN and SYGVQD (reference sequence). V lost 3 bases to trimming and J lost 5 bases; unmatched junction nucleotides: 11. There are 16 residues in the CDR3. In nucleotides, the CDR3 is TGCGCCAGCAGTGACCCGGGACCCAGGGGGTTAGATACGCAGTATTTT. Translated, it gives CASSDPGPRGLDTQYF.

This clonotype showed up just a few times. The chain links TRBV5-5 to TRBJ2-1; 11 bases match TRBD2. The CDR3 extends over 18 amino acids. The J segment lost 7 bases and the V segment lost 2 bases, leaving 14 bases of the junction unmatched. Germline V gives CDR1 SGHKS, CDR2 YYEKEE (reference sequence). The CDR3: CASSFSGLAGGPWNEQFF. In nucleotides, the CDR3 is TGTGCCAGCAGCTTCTCAGGGTTAGCGGGGGGGCCTTGGAATGAGCAGTTCTTC.

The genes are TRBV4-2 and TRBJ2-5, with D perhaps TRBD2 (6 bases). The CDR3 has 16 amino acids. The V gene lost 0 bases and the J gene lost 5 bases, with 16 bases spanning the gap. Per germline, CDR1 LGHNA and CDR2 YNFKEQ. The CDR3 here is CASSQEGGRKGETQYF. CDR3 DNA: TGTGCCAGCAGCCAAGAGGGGGGAAGAAAGGGGGAGACCCAGTACTTC.

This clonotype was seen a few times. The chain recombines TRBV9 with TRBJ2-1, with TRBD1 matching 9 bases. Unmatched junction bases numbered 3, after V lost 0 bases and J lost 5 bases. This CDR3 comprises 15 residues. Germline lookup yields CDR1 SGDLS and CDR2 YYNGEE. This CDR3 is CASSVAGTGNNEQFF. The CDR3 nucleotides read TGTGCCAGCAGCGTAGCTGGGACAGGGAACAATGAGCAGTTCTTC.

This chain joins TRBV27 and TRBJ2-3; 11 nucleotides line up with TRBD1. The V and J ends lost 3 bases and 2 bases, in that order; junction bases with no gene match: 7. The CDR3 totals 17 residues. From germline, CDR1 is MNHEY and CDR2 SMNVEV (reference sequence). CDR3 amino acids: CASSFLRTGGFTDTQYF. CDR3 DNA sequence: TGTGCCAGCAGTTTCCTTAGGACAGGGGGCTTCACAGATACGCAGTATTTT.

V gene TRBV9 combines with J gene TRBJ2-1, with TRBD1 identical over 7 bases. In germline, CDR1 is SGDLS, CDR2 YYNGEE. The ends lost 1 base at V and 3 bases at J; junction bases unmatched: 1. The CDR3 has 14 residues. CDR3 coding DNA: TGTGCCAGCAGCGTATGGGACAGCTACAATGAGCAGTTCTTC. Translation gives CASSVWDSYNEQFF.

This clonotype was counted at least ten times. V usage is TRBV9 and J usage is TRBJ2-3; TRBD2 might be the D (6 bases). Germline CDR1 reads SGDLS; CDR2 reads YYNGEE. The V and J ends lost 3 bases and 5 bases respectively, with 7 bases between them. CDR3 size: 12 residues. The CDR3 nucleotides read TGTGCCAGCAGCGGGGGAGGAGATACGCAGTATTTT. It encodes CASSGGGDTQYF. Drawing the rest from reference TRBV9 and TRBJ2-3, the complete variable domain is DSGVTQTPKHLITATGQRVTLRCSPRSGDLSVYWYQQSLDQGLQFLIQYYNGEERAKGNILERFSAQQFPDLHSELNLSSLELGDSALYFCASSGGGDTQYFGPGTRLTVL.

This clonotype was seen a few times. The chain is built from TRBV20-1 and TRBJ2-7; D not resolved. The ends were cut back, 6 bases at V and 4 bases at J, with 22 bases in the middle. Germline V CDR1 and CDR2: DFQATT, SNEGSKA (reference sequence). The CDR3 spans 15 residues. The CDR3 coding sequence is TGCAGTGCGTCTCCGGATGGGATCTTCGAATACGAGCAGTACTTC. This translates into CSASPDGIFEYEQYF.

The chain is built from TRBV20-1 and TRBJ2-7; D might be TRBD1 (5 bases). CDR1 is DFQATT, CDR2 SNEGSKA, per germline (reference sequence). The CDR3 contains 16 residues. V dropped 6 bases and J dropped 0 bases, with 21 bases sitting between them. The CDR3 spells CSALGRETVNSYEQYF. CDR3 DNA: TGCAGTGCCCTTGGAAGAGAGACAGTTAACTCCTACGAGCAGTACTTC.

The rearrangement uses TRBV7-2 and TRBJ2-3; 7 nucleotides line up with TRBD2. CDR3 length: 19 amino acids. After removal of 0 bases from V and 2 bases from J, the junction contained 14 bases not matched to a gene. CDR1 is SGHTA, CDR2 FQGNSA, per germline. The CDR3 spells CASSLAREGVRGDTDTQYF. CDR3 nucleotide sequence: TGTGCCAGCAGCTTAGCGCGAGAAGGGGTACGGGGGGACACAGATACGCAGTATTTT.

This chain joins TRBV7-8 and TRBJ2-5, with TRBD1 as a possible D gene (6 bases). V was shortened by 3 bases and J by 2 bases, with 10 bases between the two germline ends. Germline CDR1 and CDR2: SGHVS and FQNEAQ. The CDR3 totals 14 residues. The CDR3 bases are TGTGCCAGCAGCTTCAGGGGTTGGCAAGAGACCCAGTACTTC. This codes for CASSFRGWQETQYF.